These 21 T cell receptor beta chains were all obtained from the same sample, sequenced in a study of blood T cell repertoires in COVID-19 (dated by TCRdb to 2019 to 2021). Libraries were prepared through the immunoSEQ multiplex PCR assay. Sourced from immuneACCESS, this table was stored by TCRdb with only in-frame sequences that have V and J called. A share of the clones is absent; for the studies checked, an unresolved V gene accounts for under half, and the remainder has no known explanation. For this sample the table gives about 240,000 clones, of which around 87% were detected only once. The ten largest clones add up to 3% to 4% of the sample. The specimen was PBMCs or T cells enriched from blood (not recorded which). These TCRs come from a woman between 40 and 55 years old with acute COVID-19.

The chain combines TRBV30 with TRBJ1-6; 8 bases map to TRBD1. V gave up 2 bases and J gave up 5 bases; unmatched junction bases: 5. Germline lookup yields CDR1 GTSNPN and CDR2 SVGIG (reference sequence). CDR3 length equals 15 residues. The CDR3 coding sequence is TGTGCCTGGAGTCGGGACAGGAGGGATAATTCACCCCTCCACTTT. This translates into CAWSRDRRDNSPLHF. Full variable domain (missing parts from reference TRBV30 and TRBJ1-6): SQTIHQWPATLVQPVGSPLSLECTVEGTSNPNLYWYRQAAGRGLQLLFYSVGIGQISSEVPQNLSASRPQDRQFILSSKKLLLSDSGFYLCAWSRDRRDNSPLHFGNGTRLTVT.

CDR3 coding DNA: TGTGCCAGTAGTATAGGAGGGAGGGGCTCCTACGAGCAGTACTTC. Protein product: CASSIGGRGSYEQYF. V usage is TRBV19 and J usage is TRBJ2-7; 7 bases align to TRBD2. Germline V gene sequence: CDR1 LNHDA, CDR2 SQIVND (reference sequence). J was trimmed by 0 bases and V by 1 base; bases with no gene match: 3. The CDR3 length is 15 residues. The whole variable domain, remainder taken from reference TRBV19 and TRBJ2-7, is DGGITQSPKYLFRKEGQNVTLSCEQNLNHDAMYWYRQDPGQGLRLIYYSQIVNDFQKGDIAEGYSVSREKKESFPLTVTSAQKNPTAFYLCASSIGGRGSYEQYFGPGTRLTVT.

This chain uses TRBV7-6 with TRBJ2-1; D gene unclear. V dropped 1 base and J dropped 5 bases, with 6 bases sitting between them. CDR1 and CDR2 from the germline V gene are SGHVS and FNYEAQ. The CDR3 has 13 residues. The CDR3 sequence: CASSLVSNNEQFF. The CDR3 DNA reads TGTGCCAGCAGCTTAGTGTCCAACAATGAGCAGTTCTTC.

The genes are TRBV2 and TRBJ2-3, with 12 positions matching TRBD2. J gave up 8 bases and V 7 bases, and 13 bases lay outside the gene matches. Germline-derived CDR1 and CDR2 are SNHLY and FYNNEI. The CDR3 runs to 16 residues. The CDR3 nucleotides read TGTGCCAGCAATCAAGGGACTAGCGGGCCCCCGGGTACGCAGTATTTT. Translation: CASNQGTSGPPGTQYF.

This chain links TRBV28 with TRBJ1-5; D unresolved. The V gene's germline CDR1 is MDHEN and CDR2 SYDVKM. The CDR3 extends over 11 amino acids. Trimming pared 5 bases from V and 4 bases from J, leaving 3 bases between. CDR3 region: CASSPNQPQHF. The CDR3 nucleotides read TGTGCCAGCAGTCCGAATCAGCCCCAGCATTTT.

With respect to this clone: Other DNA sequences in this sample translate to the same CDR3. The rearrangement uses TRBV19 and TRBJ2-3; D gene unclear. The germline V and J ends were trimmed by 7 bases and 1 base, with 6 bases remaining between them. Per the germline V gene, CDR1 is LNHDA and CDR2 is SQIVND (reference sequence). The CDR3 is made up of 12 amino acids. The CDR3 nucleotides are TGTGCCAGTACCCCCGGCACAGATACGCAGTATTTT. This gives the protein CASTPGTDTQYF.

V and J are TRBV6-4 and TRBJ2-7; 10 nucleotides match TRBD2. V shed 7 bases, J shed 5 bases, and the junction held 8 bases outside the gene matches. The germline V gene has CDR1 MRHNA and CDR2 SNTAGT. This CDR3 region has 14 residues. CDR3 sequence: CASKSSGRSHEQYF. The CDR3 nucleotides are TGTGCCAGCAAGTCTAGCGGGAGATCCCACGAGCAGTACTTC.

The V gene is TRBV4-1, the J gene TRBJ1-1, with 7 bases identical to TRBD1. This CDR3 comprises 15 residues. The germline V gene has CDR1 MGHRA and CDR2 YSYEKL. The ends lost 4 bases at V and 0 bases at J; junction bases unmatched: 5. CDR3 sequence (DNA): TGCGCCAGCAGCCCAAGGGACAGCTTGAACACTGAAGCTTTCTTT. Translation gives CASSPRDSLNTEAFF.

The chain combines TRBV7-3 with TRBJ2-1, with TRBD2 as a possible D gene (6 bases). Trimming took off 5 bases at V and 6 bases at J, with 14 bases between the two ends. This CDR3 comprises 14 residues. In germline, CDR1 is SGHTA, CDR2 FQGTGA. The CDR3 is CASSPNRSGNEQFF. The DNA for the CDR3 is TGTGCCAGCAGCCCCAACCGTAGCGGCAATGAGCAGTTCTTC.

J is TRBJ2-7 and V is TRBV19; weak D call: TRBD2 (6 bases). CDR3 length: 15 amino acids. Looked up from germline, CDR1 is LNHDA and CDR2 is SQIVND (reference sequence). The V gene lost 4 bases and the J gene lost 2 bases, with 15 bases spanning the gap. CDR3 nucleotide sequence: TGTGCCAGTAGTACTGCTGGGACGGGAGCCTACGAGCAGTACTTC. This gives the protein CASSTAGTGAYEQYF.

This chain connects TRBV30 to TRBJ1-1, with 9 bases aligning to TRBD1. V gave up 4 bases and J gave up 1 base; unmatched junction bases: 10. The CDR3 covers 16 residues. The germline V gene has CDR1 GTSNPN and CDR2 SVGIG (reference sequence). The CDR3, as DNA: TGTGCCTGGATTCTGGGACAGGGTTTATGGAACACTGAAGCTTTCTTT. Its translation is CAWILGQGLWNTEAFF.

There are a few counts of this clone. The chain couples TRBV2 to TRBJ1-4; the match to TRBD1 covers 9 bases. This CDR3 contains 15 residues. V dropped 4 bases and J dropped 8; count of bases not matched to a gene: 8. Germline V CDR1 and CDR2: SNHLY, FYNNEI. Written as DNA, the CDR3 is TGTGCCAGCAGTGTTTGGGACAGGGCTGGGGAAAAACTGTTTTTT. It codes for CASSVWDRAGEKLFF.

The CDR3 DNA sequence: TGTGCCAGCAGAGGGACCGGGGGGGATGAGCAGTTCTTC. Translated: CASRGTGGDEQFF. This sequence joins TRBV6-5 and TRBJ2-1, with 8 bases matching TRBD2. Germline lookup yields CDR1 MNHEY and CDR2 SVGAGI. J was trimmed by 8 bases and V by 6 bases; bases with no gene match: 6. The CDR3 covers 13 residues.

V is TRBV15 and J is TRBJ2-5; D unclear. V lost 1 base and J 5 bases, leaving 11 bases between the germline ends. The V gene's germline CDR1 is LNHNV and CDR2 YYDKDF (reference sequence). The CDR3 extends over 14 amino acids. CDR3 in DNA: TGTGCCACCAGCAGAGCACAAAGGCGGGAGACCCAGTACTTC. Its translation: CATSRAQRRETQYF.

V is TRBV4-1 and J is TRBJ1-1, with 7 bases identical to TRBD1. The CDR3 runs 15 residues. V lost 1 base, J lost 5 bases, and 7 bases stayed unmatched. The V gene's germline CDR1 is MGHRA and CDR2 YSYEKL. The CDR3 sequence: CASSQGPTGFTEAFF. The DNA of the CDR3 is TGCGCCAGCAGCCAAGGCCCGACAGGGTTTACTGAAGCTTTCTTT.

The genes are TRBV9 and TRBJ1-2, with 7 nucleotides matching TRBD1. This CDR3 region has 16 residues. Losses at the gene ends were 0 bases for V and 5 bases for J; bases not matched to a gene: 10. Per germline, CDR1 SGDLS and CDR2 YYNGEE. CDR3 nucleotides: TGTGCCAGCAGCGTAGGGAATGGTCAGGGGGGTTATGGCTACACCTTC. Translated: CASSVGNGQGGYGYTF.

The rearrangement links TRBV9 to TRBJ2-5; D possibly corresponds to TRBD2 (6 bases). The CDR3 contains 13 residues. Germline CDR1 is SGDLS and CDR2 is YYNGEE. V was trimmed by 0 bases and J by 5 bases, leaving 8 bases between them. CDR3 in amino acids: CASSVAGVETQYF. CDR3 nucleotides: TGTGCCAGCAGCGTAGCGGGAGTTGAGACCCAGTACTTC.

The rearrangement links TRBV19 to TRBJ2-3, with 7 bases matching TRBD2. This CDR3 spans 14 amino acids. Germline lookup yields CDR1 LNHDA and CDR2 SQIVND (reference sequence). The V and J ends lost 5 bases and 2 bases, in that order; junction bases with no gene match: 4. The CDR3 here is CASSYLADTDTQYF. CDR3 DNA sequence: TGTGCCAGTAGTTATCTAGCGGACACAGATACGCAGTATTTT.

The gene calls are TRBV6-1 and TRBJ1-5; maybe TRBD1 (5 bases). The V and J ends lost 1 base and 6 bases respectively, with 16 bases between them. This CDR3 has 16 residues. Per germline, CDR1 MNHNS and CDR2 SASEGT. CDR3 amino acids: CASSEDPGSAGQPQHF. CDR3 coding DNA: TGTGCCAGCAGTGAAGACCCAGGGTCGGCTGGTCAGCCCCAGCATTTT.

V gene TRBV7-9 combines with J gene TRBJ2-3; possibly TRBD1 for D (6 bases). The germline gives CDR1 SEHNR, CDR2 FQNEAQ (reference sequence). CDR3 length: 14 amino acids. Trimming took off 3 bases at V and 2 bases at J, with 9 bases between the two ends. CDR3 bases: TGTGCCAGCAGCTTCGGACAGCTCACAGATACGCAGTATTTT. Its translation: CASSFGQLTDTQYF.

The chain couples TRBV7-9 to TRBJ2-6; no reliable D call. The CDR3 is 13 amino acids. Trimming removed 5 bases from V and 1 base from J, with 3 bases in between. Germline assignment: CDR1 SEHNR and CDR2 FQNEAQ (reference sequence). This CDR3 is CASSQSGANVLTF. The CDR3 nucleotides read TGTGCCAGCAGCCAGTCTGGGGCCAACGTCCTGACTTTC.